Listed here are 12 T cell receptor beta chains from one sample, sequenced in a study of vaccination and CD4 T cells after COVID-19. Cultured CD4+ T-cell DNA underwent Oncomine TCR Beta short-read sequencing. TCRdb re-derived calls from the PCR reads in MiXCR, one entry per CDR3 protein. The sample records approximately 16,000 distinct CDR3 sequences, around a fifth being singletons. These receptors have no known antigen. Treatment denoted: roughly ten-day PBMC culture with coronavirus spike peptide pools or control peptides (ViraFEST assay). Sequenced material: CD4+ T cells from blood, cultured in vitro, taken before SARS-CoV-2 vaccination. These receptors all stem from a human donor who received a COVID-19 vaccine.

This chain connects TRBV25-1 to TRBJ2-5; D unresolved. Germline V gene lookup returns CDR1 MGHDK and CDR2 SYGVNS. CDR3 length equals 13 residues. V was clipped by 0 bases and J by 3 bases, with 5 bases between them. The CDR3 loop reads CASSEYGEETQYF. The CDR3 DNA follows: TGTGCCAGCAGTGAATATGGGGAAGAGACCCAGTACTTC.

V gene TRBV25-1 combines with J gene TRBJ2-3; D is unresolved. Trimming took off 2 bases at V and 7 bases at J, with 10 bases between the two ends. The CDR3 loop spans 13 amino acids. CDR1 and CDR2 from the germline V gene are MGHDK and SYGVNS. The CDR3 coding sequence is TGTGCCAGCAGTGAACTAATAGGCAATACGCAGTATTTT. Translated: CASSELIGNTQYF.

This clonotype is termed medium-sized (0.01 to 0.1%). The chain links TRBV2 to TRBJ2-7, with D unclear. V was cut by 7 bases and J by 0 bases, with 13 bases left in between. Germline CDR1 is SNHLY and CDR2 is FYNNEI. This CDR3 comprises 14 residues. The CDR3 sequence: CASKGLGNSYEQYF. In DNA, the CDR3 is TGTGCCAGCAAAGGGTTGGGGAACTCCTACGAGCAGTACTTC.

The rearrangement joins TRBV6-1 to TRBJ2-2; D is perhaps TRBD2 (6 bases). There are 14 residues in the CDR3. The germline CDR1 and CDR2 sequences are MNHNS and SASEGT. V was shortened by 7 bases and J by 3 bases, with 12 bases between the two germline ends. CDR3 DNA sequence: TGTGCCAGCATGCGGGGTCAATACACCGGGGAGCTGTTTTTT. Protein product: CASMRGQYTGELFF.

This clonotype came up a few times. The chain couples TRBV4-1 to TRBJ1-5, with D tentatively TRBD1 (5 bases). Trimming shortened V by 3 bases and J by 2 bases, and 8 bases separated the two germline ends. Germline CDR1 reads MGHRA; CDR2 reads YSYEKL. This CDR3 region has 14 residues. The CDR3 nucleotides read TGCGCCAGCAGCCAGGAGGGGCGCAATCAGCCCCAGCATTTT. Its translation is CASSQEGRNQPQHF.

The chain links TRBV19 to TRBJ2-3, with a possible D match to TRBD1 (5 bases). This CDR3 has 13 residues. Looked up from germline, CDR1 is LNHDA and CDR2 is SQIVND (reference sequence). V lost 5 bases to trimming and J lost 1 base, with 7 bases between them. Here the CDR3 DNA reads TGTGCCAGTAGTGGGGCACGCACAGATACGCAGTATTTT. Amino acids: CASSGARTDTQYF.

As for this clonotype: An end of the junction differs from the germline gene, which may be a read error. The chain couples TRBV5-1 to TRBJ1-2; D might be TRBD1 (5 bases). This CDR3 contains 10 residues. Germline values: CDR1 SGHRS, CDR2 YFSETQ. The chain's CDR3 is CASSMGLYSF. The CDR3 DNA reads TGCGCCAGCAGCATGGGACTTTACAGCTTC.

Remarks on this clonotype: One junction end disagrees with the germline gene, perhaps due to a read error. The CDR3 bases are TGTGCCGGCAGCCAAGATGGACGGGGGAATACTGAAGCTTTCTTT. Protein product: CAGSQDGRGNTEAFF. This chain uses TRBV4-2 with TRBJ1-1, with D possibly TRBD1 on 5 matching bases. This CDR3 spans 15 amino acids. CDR1 LGHNA and CDR2 YNFKEQ come from the germline V gene.

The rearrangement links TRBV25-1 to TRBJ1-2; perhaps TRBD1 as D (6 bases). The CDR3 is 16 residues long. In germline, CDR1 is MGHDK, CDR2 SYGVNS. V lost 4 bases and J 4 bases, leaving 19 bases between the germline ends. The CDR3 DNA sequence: TGTGCCAGCAGTGGGGCGATAACAGGGTCAGGCTATGGCTACACCTTC. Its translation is CASSGAITGSGYGYTF.

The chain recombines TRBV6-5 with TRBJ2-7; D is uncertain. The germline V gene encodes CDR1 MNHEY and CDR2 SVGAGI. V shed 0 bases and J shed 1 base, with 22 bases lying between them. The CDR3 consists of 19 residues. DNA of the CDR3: TGTGCCAGCAGTTACTCGAGCGCGTCCTCGAACAGAAAGTCCTACGAGCAGTACTTC. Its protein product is CASSYSSASSNRKSYEQYF.

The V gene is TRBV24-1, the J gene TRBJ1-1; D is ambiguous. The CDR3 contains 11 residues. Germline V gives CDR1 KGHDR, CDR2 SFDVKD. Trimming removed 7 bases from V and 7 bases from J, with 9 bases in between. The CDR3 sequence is CATSSKNEAFF. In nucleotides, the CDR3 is TGTGCCACCAGCAGTAAGAATGAAGCTTTCTTT.

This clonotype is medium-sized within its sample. The CDR3 DNA follows: TGCAGTGCCTCTTCCGGGGGGGCGAAGACCCAGTACTTC. Translation: CSASSGGAKTQYF. The chain combines TRBV20-1 with TRBJ2-5; 8 nucleotides match TRBD2. The CDR3 is 13 residues long. Germline CDR1 is DFQATT and CDR2 is SNEGSKA (reference sequence). The V segment lost 6 bases and the J segment 6 bases; nucleotides outside the gene matches: 9.